What follows describes a single T cell receptor (beta chain). Following RNA extraction, reverse transcription yielded cDNA that acted as the sequencing template. Profiling relied on immunoSEQ multiplex PCR, and the TCRdb table lists in-frame clones only, not all of them. The repertoire includes 150,000 to 200,000 clones, roughly 60% of them detected once, and over 1.5% sits in the top ten. Germline loops: CDR1 KGHSH, CDR2 LQKENI. The CDR3 length is 17 residues. Trimming cost V 0 bases and J 1 base; bases outside gene matches: 4. This sample is drawn from a study of CD8+ T cells in alopecia areata. Sorted populations comprised CD4+ and CD8+ T cells obtained from PBMCs.

The receptor was isolated from a human donor with alopecia areata. The chain combines TRBV18 with TRBJ2-3, with TRBD2 matching over 10 bases. Sample: CD4+ T cells sorted from blood, taken at week 0. The DNA of the CDR3 is TGTGCCAGCTCACCACCAGCCGGGACTAGCGGCACAGATACGCAGTATTTT. Its protein product is CASSPPAGTSGTDTQYF.